This T cell receptor (beta chain) was found in a study of response to subunit inactivated influenza vaccine. TCRdb re-called the RT-PCR reads through MiXCR, storing one row per CDR3 protein. The sample shows around 570,000 distinct CDR3 sequences, about 8% of them seen only once. This clonotype was picked up a small number of times. With 3 bases removed from V and 0 bases from J, the gap between germline ends came to 8 bases. Germline V gene data show CDR1 as SEHNR and CDR2 as FQNEAQ (reference sequence). This CDR3 has 14 amino acids. The rearrangement joins TRBV7-9 to TRBJ1-1; D is unresolved. The sample in question was PBMCs from blood, obtained around 25 months after vaccination. The sequence derives from a man in his fifties or sixties who received an inactivated influenza vaccine. CDR3 coding DNA: TGTGCCAGCAGCTTGGAGGGCGTGAACACTGAAGCTTTCTTT. It translates to CASSLEGVNTEAFF. Combining the CDR3 with reference TRBV7-9 and TRBJ1-1 gives the whole variable domain DTGVSQNPRHKITKRGQNVTFRCDPISEHNRLYWYRQTLGQGPEFLTYFQNEAQLEKSRLLSDRFSAERPKGSFSTLEIQRTEQGDSAMYLCASSLEGVNTEAFFGQGTRLTVV.